This TCR beta chain was captured in a study of CD8+ T cells in alopecia areata. About the study: Tofacitinib was given for 6 to 18 months, then stopped for 6 months. Regarding the study as a whole: Relative to normal scalp, lesional scalp, especially alopecia totalis/universalis, showed higher clonality. Patients showed less clear TCR sequence sharing than mice, possibly partly because of HLA diversity.

As to this clone: What it binds is not known.

Reverse transcription of extracted RNA yielded cDNA, which provided the sequencing template. Profiling relied on immunoSEQ multiplex PCR, and the TCRdb table lists in-frame clones only, not all of them. The sample contains some 200,000 clones, approximately 59% of which appear only once. Using a FACSAria, the CD4+ and CD8+ T cells were sorted from the PBMCs. The CDR3 runs 14 residues. V lost 7 bases, J lost 0 bases, and 14 bases lay in between. The germline V gene has CDR1 SGHRS and CDR2 YFSETQ. This receptor was identified in a human donor with alopecia areata. The V and J genes are TRBV5-1 and TRBJ2-7; D not certain. Sequencing used CD4+ T cells sorted from blood, obtained at week 0. In DNA, the CDR3 is TGCGCCAGCGGACCTAAACCCAGCTCCTACGAGCAGTACTTC. This gives the protein CASGPKPSSYEQYF. Full variable domain (rest looked up from reference TRBV5-1 and TRBJ2-7): KAGVTQTPRYLIKTRGQQVTLSCSPISGHRSVSWYQQTPGQGLQFLFEYFSETQRNKGNFPGRFSGRQFSNSRSEMNVSTLELGDSALYLCASGPKPSSYEQYFGPGTRLTVT.